A single sample is the source of the 17 T cell receptor beta chains below, sequenced in a study of CD8+CD57+ T cells in acquired aplastic anemia. Genomic DNA provided the template from which TCR beta VDJ and CDR3 profiles were obtained. Each CDR3 protein is one row after TCRdb ran MiXCR on the reads. The sample yields about 210,000 distinct CDR3 sequences, approximately 57% seen once. Input material: sorted CD4+, CD8+, or CD8+CD57+ T cells (not recorded which) from PBMCs. These receptors all come from a human donor in good health.

This clonotype has a handful of counts. This sequence joins TRBV5-1 and TRBJ2-3, with no clear D. V was cut by 0 bases and J by 2 bases, with 10 bases left in between. This CDR3 region has 15 residues. The germline V gene encodes CDR1 SGHRS and CDR2 YFSETQ. The CDR3, as DNA: TGCGCCAGCAGCTTGGGAGGTGTGTACACAGATACGCAGTATTTT. Translating gives CASSLGGVYTDTQYF.

The chain has TRBV5-1 and TRBJ2-2, with D perhaps TRBD2 (5 bases). CDR1 is SGHRS, CDR2 YFSETQ, per germline. Deletions cut 5 bases from V and 3 bases from J, with 14 bases between. The CDR3 consists of 15 residues. CDR3 protein: CASRPEGVDTGELFF. In DNA, the CDR3 is TGCGCCAGCAGACCTGAGGGAGTGGACACCGGGGAGCTGTTTTTT.

The chain uses TRBV7-6 and TRBJ2-3, with D possibly matching TRBD1 (6 bases). V was shortened by 1 base and J by 3 bases, with 17 bases between the two germline ends. CDR1 and CDR2 from the germline V gene are SGHVS and FNYEAQ. The CDR3 length is 17 residues. The CDR3 region has the DNA TGTGCCAGCAGCTTAGGGCAGGGGAATCAGCTAACAGATACGCAGTATTTT. Translation: CASSLGQGNQLTDTQYF.

This clonotype was seen ten or more times. The rearrangement links TRBV29-1 to TRBJ1-1; 10 positions agree with TRBD1. V was pared by 6 bases and J by 6 bases, with 7 bases of the junction left unmatched. CDR3 length: 13 residues. Germline V lookup: CDR1 SQVTM, CDR2 ANQGSEA. The CDR3 DNA sequence: TGCAGCGTCAGACAGGGGGCTTACTCTGAAGCTTTCTTT. Translation gives CSVRQGAYSEAFF.

J is TRBJ2-5 and V is TRBV7-9; 10 bases agree with TRBD2. Unmatched junction bases numbered 14, after V lost 5 bases and J lost 5 bases. The CDR3 contains 17 residues. CDR1 and CDR2 (germline): SEHNR, FQNEAQ (reference sequence). CDR3: CASSPGSGGISYETQYF. CDR3 coding DNA: TGTGCCAGCAGCCCAGGTAGCGGGGGGATTTCCTACGAGACCCAGTACTTC. Full variable domain (remainder filled in from reference TRBV7-9 and TRBJ2-5): DTGVSQNPRHKITKRGQNVTFRCDPISEHNRLYWYRQTLGQGPEFLTYFQNEAQLEKSRLLSDRFSAERPKGSFSTLEIQRTEQGDSAMYLCASSPGSGGISYETQYFGPGTRLLVL.

In the case of this clonotype: At one boundary the junction diverges from the germline segment, which might be a read error. The chain recombines TRBV19 with TRBJ2-1, with TRBD1 identical over 7 bases. Germline CDR1 LNHDA, CDR2 SQIVND (reference sequence). The CDR3 is 15 amino acids. The CDR3 DNA reads TGTGCCGGTAGCATCCGAGGGGGCGGCTACAATGAGCAGTTCTTC. It translates to CAGSIRGGGYNEQFF. The full variable domain, with the rest looked up from reference TRBV19 and TRBJ2-1, is DGGITQSPKYLFRKEGQNVTLSCEQNLNHDAMYWYRQDPGQGLRLIYYSQIVNDFQKGDIAEGYSVSREKKESFPLTVTSAQKNPTAFYLCAGSIRGGGYNEQFFGPGTRLTVL.

The chain combines TRBV7-4 with TRBJ2-2; D tentatively fits TRBD1 or TRBD2 (5 bases each). Per the germline V gene, CDR1 is SGHVT and CDR2 is SQSDAQ. Trimming took off 2 bases at V and 5 bases at J, with 15 bases between the two ends. The CDR3 contains 16 residues. The DNA of the CDR3 is TGTGCCAGCAGCTTATACTCCACGGGGCGGACCGGGGAGCTGTTTTTT. As protein: CASSLYSTGRTGELFF.

V is TRBV10-3 and J is TRBJ1-5, with 7 nucleotides matching TRBD1. Germline V CDR1 and CDR2: ENHRY, SYGVKD. The CDR3 contains 15 residues. Trimming cost V 9 bases and J 2 bases; bases outside gene matches: 10. DNA of the CDR3: TGTGCCATTAGGAACGGGACAGTAGGCAATCAGCCCCAGCATTTT. This gives the protein CAIRNGTVGNQPQHF.

This chain connects TRBV7-3 to TRBJ2-3; TRBD2 matches 16 bases. The CDR3 totals 16 residues. Germline loops: CDR1 SGHTA, CDR2 FQGTGA. Germline trimming cut 5 bases from V and 5 bases from J; bases unmatched to any gene: 4. The CDR3 sequence is CASSVGLAGGEDTQYF. CDR3 nucleotide sequence: TGTGCCAGCAGCGTGGGACTAGCGGGGGGGGAAGATACGCAGTATTTT.

V usage is TRBV29-1 and J usage is TRBJ1-2, with 7 positions matching TRBD1. The germline CDR1 and CDR2 sequences are SQVTM and ANQGSEA. Trimming at V came to 4 bases and at J to 7 bases, leaving 15 bases not matched to a gene. The CDR3 extends over 15 amino acids. The CDR3 is CSVGGLGGGQFGYTF. The DNA for the CDR3 is TGCAGCGTTGGGGGGTTAGGGGGGGGACAGTTTGGCTACACCTTC.

V is TRBV20-1 and J is TRBJ1-1; D is undetermined. Trimming left V 1 base short and J 1 base short, with 10 bases between. There are 14 residues in the CDR3. Germline assignment: CDR1 DFQATT and CDR2 SNEGSKA (reference sequence). CDR3: CSARVVRANTEAFF. For the CDR3, the DNA is TGCAGTGCTAGAGTAGTCCGGGCGAACACTGAAGCTTTCTTT.

This clonotype showed up many times. The chain links TRBV9 to TRBJ1-1; maybe TRBD1 (5 bases). There are 13 residues in the CDR3. Trimming left V 3 bases short and J 4 bases short, with 10 bases between. Germline V CDR1 and CDR2: SGDLS, YYNGEE. The CDR3 DNA reads TGTGCCAGCAGCGGGGGAAGGGGCACTGAAGCTTTCTTT. Translated: CASSGGRGTEAFF.

There are many counts of this clonotype. V and J are TRBV5-5 and TRBJ2-7; D uncertain. CDR1 and CDR2 from the germline V gene are SGHKS and YYEKEE (reference sequence). The CDR3 is 14 residues long. V was shortened by 4 bases and J by 1 base, with 12 bases between the two germline ends. CDR3 sequence: CASSPAVVSYEQYF. The CDR3 DNA reads as TGTGCCAGCAGCCCCGCCGTGGTTTCCTACGAGCAGTACTTC.

This clonotype has at least ten counts. One end of the junction varies from germline; a read error may be responsible. The chain recombines TRBV29-1 with TRBJ1-2; D not certain. This CDR3 contains 13 residues. CDR1 is SQVTM, CDR2 ANQGSEA, per germline. The CDR3 is CSAEDGISYGYTF. The CDR3, as DNA: TGCAGCGCTGAAGATGGGATTAGCTATGGCTACACCTTC. Using reference TRBV29-1 and TRBJ1-2 for the parts outside the CDR3, the full variable domain is SAVISQKPSRDICQRGTSLTIQCQVDSQVTMMFWYRQQPGQSLTLIATANQGSEATYESGFVIDKFPISRPNLTFSTLTVSNMSPEDSSIYLCSAEDGISYGYTFGSGTRLTVV.

This clonotype was seen many times. The V call is TRBV5-1, the J call TRBJ1-1; D may be TRBD1 (6 bases). This CDR3 region has 15 residues. The germline V and J ends were trimmed by 0 bases and 0 bases, with 9 bases remaining between them. Germline CDR1 is SGHRS and CDR2 is YFSETQ. CDR3 amino acids: CASSLADSLNTEAFF. The CDR3 DNA sequence: TGCGCCAGCAGCTTGGCGGACAGTCTGAACACTGAAGCTTTCTTT.

V and J are TRBV9 and TRBJ2-2; 10 nucleotides align to TRBD1. Germline lookup yields CDR1 SGDLS and CDR2 YYNGEE. This CDR3 has 16 residues. Trimming at V came to 4 bases and at J to 2 bases, leaving 5 bases not matched to a gene. The DNA of the CDR3 is TGTGCCAGCAGCCACTGGGACAGGGGAAACACCGGGGAGCTGTTTTTT. Protein product: CASSHWDRGNTGELFF.

The chain is built from TRBV10-3 and TRBJ2-7; 11 nucleotides agree with TRBD2. Germline assignment: CDR1 ENHRY and CDR2 SYGVKD. With 0 bases clipped from V and 6 bases from J, the junction kept 7 bases outside the gene matches. This CDR3 has 16 residues. The CDR3 protein is CAISESATSGVGEQYF. The DNA of the CDR3 is TGTGCCATCAGTGAGTCTGCGACTAGCGGGGTCGGCGAGCAGTACTTC.